The entry that follows covers one T cell receptor beta chain sequence. The data were produced by immunoSEQ multiplex PCR, yet TCRdb's version contains in-frame clones alone and is incomplete. Of fewer than 400,000 clones in the sample, approximately 67% are singletons; the top ten hold approximately 6%. The data belong to a study of cytotoxic CD8 clonotypes in ibrutinib-treated CLL. Germline V gene data show CDR1 as MNHEY and CDR2 as SMNVEV (reference sequence). This CDR3 has 15 residues. Trimming took off 4 bases at V and 0 bases at J, with 10 bases between the two ends. The sample in question was PBMCs, obtained after 36 months of ibrutinib treatment. This receptor was taken from a human donor with chronic lymphocytic leukemia. The chain employs TRBV27 and TRBJ1-3; D may be TRBD1 (5 bases). The CDR3 spells CASSSRGLSGNTIYF. CDR3 DNA: TGTGCCAGCAGTTCCCGGGGCCTCTCTGGAAACACCATATATTTT.